These T cell receptor beta chains were read from a single sample in a study of T cell repertoires in cytomegalovirus infection. TCRdb re-derived calls from the reads in MiXCR, one entry per CDR3 protein. This table holds roughly 630,000 distinct CDR3 sequences, less than 25% found once. Sequences were obtained from CD8+ T cells from PBMCs. These receptors were obtained from a human donor in good health (CMV status not recorded). Some clones in this sample may be carry-over from other donors' samples. Both conserved end residues are part of each CDR3.

J gene: TRBJ1-1; V gene: TRBV6-1; CDR3 protein: CASSLGTGLEAFF
J gene: TRBJ2-1; V gene: TRBV7-9; CDR3 protein: CASSAPRYSYNEQFF
J gene: TRBJ2-3; V gene: TRBV27; CDR3 protein: CASKTSGGDTQYF
J gene: TRBJ2-3; V gene: TRBV25-1; CDR3 protein: CASSGQGRDTDTQYF
J gene: TRBJ2-2; V gene: TRBV29-1; CDR3 protein: CSIGGENTGELFF
J gene: TRBJ2-5; V gene: TRBV28; CDR3 protein: CASSISRETQYF
J gene: TRBJ2-1; V gene: TRBV11-1; CDR3 protein: CASSPSSVEEQFF
J gene: TRBJ2-1; V gene: TRBV19; CDR3 protein: CASSTRDRGSLNEQFF
J gene: TRBJ1-5; V gene: TRBV7-8; CDR3 protein: CASSLVEGYQGGQPQHF
J gene: TRBJ2-7; V gene: TRBV3-1; CDR3 protein: CASTRGGTSGYEQYF
J gene: TRBJ1-5; V gene: TRBV7-9; CDR3 protein: CASSLADQPQHF
J gene: TRBJ2-1; V gene: TRBV18; CDR3 protein: CASSPPSGVPWGEQFF
J gene: TRBJ2-4; V gene: TRBV12-3/TRBV12-4; CDR3 protein: CASSKGTENIQYF
J gene: TRBJ2-3; V gene: TRBV10-3; CDR3 protein: CAISESWKSTDTQYF
J gene: TRBJ2-5; V gene: TRBV5-6; CDR3 protein: CASSRETRWTERETQYF
J gene: TRBJ2-2; V gene: TRBV5-1; CDR3 protein: CASSLQGSGELFF
J gene: TRBJ1-6; V gene: TRBV4-2; CDR3 protein: CASSGRDGTNSPLHF
J gene: TRBJ2-3; V gene: TRBV12-3/TRBV12-4; CDR3 protein: CASSFRAGDSTDTQYF
J gene: TRBJ2-5; V gene: TRBV7-9; CDR3 protein: CASSLDFQGTQYF
J gene: TRBJ2-3; V gene: TRBV5-6; CDR3 protein: CASSLGGGGGDTQYF
J gene: TRBJ1-5; V gene: TRBV12-3/TRBV12-4; CDR3 protein: CASTTGYQPQHF
J gene: TRBJ1-6; V gene: TRBV10-3; CDR3 protein: CATGGGGYNSPLHF
J gene: TRBJ1-1; V gene: TRBV6-2/TRBV6-3; CDR3 protein: CASRPWPGTGRNTEAFF
J gene: TRBJ2-1; V gene: TRBV9; CDR3 protein: CASSVRLAGDNEQFF
J gene: TRBJ2-1; V gene: TRBV4-1; CDR3 protein: CASSQDDISSYNEQFF
J gene: TRBJ2-2; V gene: TRBV15; CDR3 protein: CATSRDIHVDPNTGELFF
J gene: TRBJ2-1; V gene: TRBV6-2/TRBV6-3; CDR3 protein: CASSYLRSGGLLYNEQFF
J gene: TRBJ2-3; V gene: TRBV7-2; CDR3 protein: CASSLRRQETDTQYF
J gene: TRBJ1-1; V gene: TRBV7-6; CDR3 protein: CASIGRETEAFF
J gene: TRBJ2-1; V gene: TRBV7-3; CDR3 protein: CASSPGSSGGKIYNEQFF
J gene: TRBJ1-1; V gene: TRBV19; CDR3 protein: CASSIGGGDTEAFF
J gene: TRBJ1-5; V gene: TRBV7-9; CDR3 protein: CASSQTVDRLSEPQHF
J gene: TRBJ2-1; V gene: TRBV11-2; CDR3 protein: CASSLGLGNELFF
J gene: TRBJ2-1; V gene: TRBV7-2; CDR3 protein: CASSFPGQGFYNEQFF
J gene: TRBJ1-1; V gene: TRBV29-1; CDR3 protein: CSSTHYTEAFF
J gene: TRBJ2-2; V gene: TRBV6-4; CDR3 protein: CASSELGNTGELFF
J gene: TRBJ1-3; V gene: TRBV10-3; CDR3 protein: CAISEDPSGNTIYF
J gene: TRBJ1-1; V gene: TRBV6-5; CDR3 protein: CASSPDGAWTEAFF
J gene: TRBJ2-6; V gene: TRBV12-5; CDR3 protein: CASRWLDSSGANVLTF
J gene: TRBJ2-2; V gene: TRBV7-6; CDR3 protein: CVSSLVEGRDHTGELFF
J gene: TRBJ2-2; V gene: TRBV7-6; CDR3 protein: CASSPKTGTPNTGELFF
J gene: TRBJ1-3; V gene: TRBV29-1; CDR3 protein: CSVAGDSGNTIYF
J gene: TRBJ2-1; V gene: TRBV6-5; CDR3 protein: CASSFWEGEQFF
J gene: TRBJ2-7; V gene: TRBV7-8; CDR3 protein: CANSFRDRAYEQYF
J gene: TRBJ1-4; V gene: TRBV6-5; CDR3 protein: CASSPRDSSNEKLFF
J gene: TRBJ1-1; V gene: TRBV6-1; CDR3 protein: CASSLGPDRVTDTEAFF
J gene: TRBJ2-3; V gene: TRBV2; CDR3 protein: CASQGPGPDTQYF
J gene: TRBJ2-3; V gene: TRBV2; CDR3 protein: CASSAMTSGGITDTQYF
J gene: TRBJ1-2; V gene: TRBV10-3; CDR3 protein: CAISMGQRLANYGYTF
J gene: TRBJ2-1; V gene: TRBV25-1; CDR3 protein: CASSPQGSYNEQFF
J gene: TRBJ1-6; V gene: TRBV25-1; CDR3 protein: CASSRVNNSPLHF